This TCR beta chain was found in a study of T-cell reconstitution after alpha-beta-depleted transplantation in children. Study results and caveats: Reportedly, only several hundred clones from non-depleted graft cells drove alpha-beta T-cell counts at about two months. A year post-transplant, T-cell counts and diversity derived mostly from newly produced T cells.

The ends were cut back, 3 bases at V and 3 bases at J, with 7 bases in the middle. This CDR3 contains 13 residues. Germline V gene lookup returns CDR1 SNHLY and CDR2 FYNNEI. As it was prepared, the TCRbeta library received unique molecular identifiers. TCRdb reprocessed the PCR reads via MiXCR and lists one record per CDR3 protein. The sample contains roughly 420,000 distinct CDR3 sequences, 15% to 20% of which appear only once. About this clonotype: Its antigen is unidentified.

The V call is TRBV2, the J call TRBJ2-3; unclear D gene. The source material was PBMCs, mostly from graft donor cells, sampled 360 days after TCRalphabeta/CD19-depleted stem cell transplant. This TCR came from a boy younger than two who had a stem cell transplant for Wiskott-Aldrich syndrome, so the T cells may come from the graft donor. CDR3 loop: CASSDLVTDTQYF. CDR3 in DNA: TGTGCCAGCAGTGATCTTGTTACAGATACGCAGTATTTT.